Sequencing of this T cell receptor (beta chain) was carried out in a study of control samples from healthy donors and cancer patients. Profiling relied on immunoSEQ multiplex PCR, and the TCRdb table lists in-frame clones only, not all of them. The sample has approximately 130,000 clones; approximately 89% are singletons. The TCR comes from a man in his sixties in good health. The sequencing input was blood.

DNA of the CDR3: TGTGCCACCGCCCAACTGGGACAGCCGGACTACACCTTC. As protein: CATAQLGQPDYTF. The rearrangement uses TRBV6-5 and TRBJ1-2, with TRBD1 matching over 7 bases. The CDR3 has 13 residues. In germline, CDR1 is MNHEY, CDR2 SVGAGI. V lost 10 bases and J lost 10; bases outside the gene matches: 15.